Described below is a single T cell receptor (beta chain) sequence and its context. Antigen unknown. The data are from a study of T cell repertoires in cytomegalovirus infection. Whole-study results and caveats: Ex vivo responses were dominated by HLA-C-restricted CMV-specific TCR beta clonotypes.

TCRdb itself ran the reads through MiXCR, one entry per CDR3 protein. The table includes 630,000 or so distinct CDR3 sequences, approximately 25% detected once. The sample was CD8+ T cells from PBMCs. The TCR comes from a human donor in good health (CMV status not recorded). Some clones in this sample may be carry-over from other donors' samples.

This CDR3 reads CAVGLYGYTF. CDR3 nucleotide sequence: TGTGCCGTCGGTCTCTATGGCTACACCTTC. The chain carries TRBV6-1 and TRBJ1-2; D not certain. With 11 bases removed from V and 4 bases from J, the gap between germline ends came to 8 bases. Germline V CDR1 and CDR2: MNHNS, SASEGT. The CDR3 sequence is 10 residues long.